Listed below are T cell receptor beta chains from one sample, sequenced in a study of T cells in narcolepsy. Sequencing was performed with immunoSEQ multiplex PCR; in TCRdb, only in-frame clones are kept and a portion is missing. The table has approximately 26,000 clones, 70% to 85% seen once; the top ten hold around 1%. Sequencing used memory (CD45RA-) CD4+ T cells from blood. The source is a human donor in good health. The conserved cysteine and the conserved F or W are not part of the CDR3 here. Where a row states a size, it is once, few, many or the class of an expanded clone; other rows omit it.

abundance: -; v_gene: TRBV30; j_gene: TRBJ1-2; len: 9; CDR3aa: AWRGTYGYT
abundance: -; v_gene: TRBV7-8; j_gene: TRBJ1-1; len: 11; CDR3aa: ASSLKLDTEAF
abundance: -; v_gene: TRBV5-1; j_gene: TRBJ1-6; len: 14; CDR3aa: ASSSSLRGPDSPLH
abundance: -; v_gene: TRBV19; j_gene: TRBJ1-1; len: 12; CDR3aa: ASMRGLGATEAF
abundance: -; v_gene: TRBV5-1; j_gene: TRBJ2-7; len: 13; CDR3aa: ASNQGGLAGNEQY
abundance: few; v_gene: TRBV5-1; j_gene: TRBJ2-6; len: 12; CDR3aa: ASSRDSGANVLT
abundance: -; v_gene: TRBV19; j_gene: TRBJ2-2; len: 13; CDR3aa: ASSSPGQPSGELF
abundance: -; v_gene: TRBV6-1; j_gene: TRBJ2-1; len: 11; CDR3aa: ASSAIRGNEQF
abundance: -; v_gene: TRBV28; j_gene: TRBJ2-3; len: 14; CDR3aa: ASTGTSGGSTDTQY
abundance: -; v_gene: TRBV4-2; j_gene: TRBJ1-6; len: 14; CDR3aa: ASSQAGGPDNSPLH
abundance: few; v_gene: TRBV4-3; j_gene: TRBJ2-5; len: 12; CDR3aa: ASSQDTSRETQY
abundance: -; v_gene: TRBV16; j_gene: TRBJ2-1; len: 12; CDR3aa: ASSQSGANNEQF
abundance: few; v_gene: TRBV11-1; j_gene: -; len: 15; CDR3aa: ASSRLAGGTTSYEQY
abundance: -; v_gene: TRBV13; j_gene: TRBJ1-2; len: 11; CDR3aa: ASSPQGAYGYT
abundance: -; v_gene: TRBV19; j_gene: TRBJ2-1; len: 14; CDR3aa: ASSRAGGGVYNEQF
abundance: -; v_gene: TRBV6-5; j_gene: TRBJ1-1; len: 12; CDR3aa: ASRRGRTNTEAF
abundance: -; v_gene: TRBV5-1; j_gene: TRBJ2-3; len: 14; CDR3aa: ASTRSGTGHPDTQY
abundance: -; v_gene: TRBV5-6; j_gene: TRBJ1-1; len: 13; CDR3aa: ASSPPTWSNTEAF
abundance: -; v_gene: TRBV30; j_gene: TRBJ1-4; len: 10; CDR3aa: ACRLLNEKLF
abundance: -; v_gene: TRBV28; j_gene: TRBJ2-2; len: 12; CDR3aa: ASRAAGGTGELF
abundance: once; v_gene: TRBV7-9; j_gene: TRBJ2-3; len: 14; CDR3aa: ASSTQGARGTDTQY
abundance: -; v_gene: TRBV5-1; j_gene: TRBJ2-7; len: 14; CDR3aa: ASSRANRLAGGEQY
abundance: -; v_gene: TRBV6-1; j_gene: TRBJ2-2; len: 13; CDR3aa: ASSFDRVNTGELF
abundance: -; v_gene: TRBV10-3; j_gene: TRBJ2-7; len: 12; CDR3aa: AISESGDSYEQY
abundance: -; v_gene: TRBV6-5; j_gene: TRBJ1-1; len: 11; CDR3aa: ASSEASVTEAF
abundance: -; v_gene: TRBV19; j_gene: TRBJ1-1; len: 13; CDR3aa: ASSTPGRSHTEAF
abundance: -; v_gene: TRBV4-1; j_gene: TRBJ2-7; len: 16; CDR3aa: ASSLSPPSTGADYEQY
abundance: few; v_gene: TRBV7-6; j_gene: TRBJ2-3; len: 18; CDR3aa: ASSLYGGRQGSISTDTQY
abundance: -; v_gene: TRBV30; j_gene: TRBJ1-2; len: 12; CDR3aa: AWSVLGDRNGYT
abundance: -; v_gene: TRBV9; j_gene: TRBJ2-3; len: 10; CDR3aa: ASSVQTDTQY
abundance: once; v_gene: TRBV4-1; j_gene: TRBJ2-6; len: 14; CDR3aa: ASSQEGRAGANVLT
abundance: -; v_gene: TRBV19; j_gene: TRBJ1-3; len: 13; CDR3aa: ASGPNGVSGNTIY